This TCR beta chain was identified in a study of response to subunit inactivated influenza vaccine. General study findings and limits: Authors suggested few new T cells are recruited by each seasonal influenza vaccination.

MiXCR, applied by TCRdb to the RT-PCR reads, yields one record per CDR3 protein. This sample has almost 250,000 distinct CDR3 sequences; approximately 12% occur once, and the top ten carry under 10%. About this clonotype itself: Its antigen is unidentified.

CDR3 length equals 12 residues. Trimming stripped 5 bases from V and 6 bases from J, with 10 bases between. This clonotype was sampled from a middle-aged man who received an inactivated influenza vaccine. The gene calls are TRBV12-3 or TRBV12-4 and TRBJ1-1; a weak D match, TRBD1 (5 bases). Material: non-naive T cells sorted from PBMCs, obtained less than 15 days before vaccination. CDR3 nucleotides: TGTGCCAGCAGTGCTGGGGCATCTGAAGCTTTCTTT. It is translated as CASSAGASEAFF.